The clone carrying this T cell receptor beta chain showed up many times. The sample belongs to a study of T-cell memory formation after mild COVID-19. Background on the study: TCR clusters mostly belonged to single donors.

The TCR alpha and TCR beta cDNA libraries, bearing sample barcodes and UMIs, were generated by 5'RACE using constant-segment primers. TCRdb reprocessed the 5' RACE reads with MiXCR, giving one entry per CDR3 protein. The sample lists some 13,000 distinct CDR3 sequences, around 12% occurring once. The CDR3 length is 14 residues. The germline gives CDR1 SGHRS, CDR2 YFSETQ. Trimming shortened V by 1 base and J by 0 bases, and 6 bases separated the two germline ends. The receptor was isolated from an adult woman who had mild COVID-19 (a few samples of this study predate the infection). Cell type and time point are not known. The V and J genes are TRBV5-1 and TRBJ2-3; D is possibly TRBD1 (6 bases). Sequenced input: PBMCs or a T cell subset sorted from them (not recorded which). Here the CDR3 reads CASSLQGSTDTQYF. In nucleotides, the CDR3 is TGCGCCAGCAGCTTGCAGGGGAGCACAGATACGCAGTATTTT.